This TCR beta chain derives from a study of regulatory T cells in long-lasting Graves disease. Overall study: The antithyroid drugs taken by newly diagnosed Graves' patients had been used for under 3 months.

Regarding time point: newly diagnosed GD, antithyroid drugs for less than 3 months. PBMC-derived RNA was used for the TCR library. The study's findings and limits: The work looked only at peripheral blood and did not look at thyroid tissue.

CDR3 size: 16 residues. Per germline, CDR1 MNHEY and CDR2 SVGEGT. V was shortened by 5 bases and J by 2 bases, with 18 bases between the two germline ends. Assembly of TCR beta libraries relied on iRepertoire HTBI primers together with Arm-PCR of CDR3 regions. TCRdb used MiXCR to reprocess the multiplex PCR reads, holding one entry per CDR3 protein. The sample contains about 560,000 distinct CDR3 sequences, around 15% of which appear only once. A remark on this clonotype: No antigen is known for it.

The same specimen was also included in a second study, on T cells in Graves' hyperthyroidism and ophthalmopathy. That study reports: HTBI primers were the set used in a first-round RT-PCR of the TCR CDR3.

Sequenced material: peripheral blood mononuclear cells (PBMCs), taken at new diagnosis, from a patient treated with antithyroid drugs. The clonotype comes from a man between 18 and 29 years old with Graves disease. The chain has TRBV6-2 or TRBV6-3 and TRBJ2-5; D may be TRBD2 (7 bases). CDR3 protein: CASSREGGRLQETQYF. The CDR3 coding sequence is TGTGCCAGCAGTAGGGAGGGGGGGAGACTTCAAGAGACCCAGTACTTC.